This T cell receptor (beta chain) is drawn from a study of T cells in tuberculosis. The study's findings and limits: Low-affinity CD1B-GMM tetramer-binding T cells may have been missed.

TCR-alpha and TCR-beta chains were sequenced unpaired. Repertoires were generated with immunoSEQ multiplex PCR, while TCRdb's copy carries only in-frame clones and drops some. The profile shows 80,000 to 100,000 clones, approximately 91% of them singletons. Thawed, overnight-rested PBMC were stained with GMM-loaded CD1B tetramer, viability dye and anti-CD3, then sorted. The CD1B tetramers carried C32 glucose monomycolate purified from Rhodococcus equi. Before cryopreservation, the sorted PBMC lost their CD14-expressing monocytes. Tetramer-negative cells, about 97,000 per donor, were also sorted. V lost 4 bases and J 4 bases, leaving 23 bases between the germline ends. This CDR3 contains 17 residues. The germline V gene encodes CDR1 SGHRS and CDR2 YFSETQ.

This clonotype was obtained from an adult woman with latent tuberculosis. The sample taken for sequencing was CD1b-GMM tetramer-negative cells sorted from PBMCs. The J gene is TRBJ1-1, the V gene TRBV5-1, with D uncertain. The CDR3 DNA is TGCGCCAGCAGCCCGGAGATTTTAACGGGAGCGGGCACTGAAGCTTTCTTT. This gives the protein CASSPEILTGAGTEAFF. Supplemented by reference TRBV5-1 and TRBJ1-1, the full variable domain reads KAGVTQTPRYLIKTRGQQVTLSCSPISGHRSVSWYQQTPGQGLQFLFEYFSETQRNKGNFPGRFSGRQFSNSRSEMNVSTLELGDSALYLCASSPEILTGAGTEAFFGQGTRLTVV.